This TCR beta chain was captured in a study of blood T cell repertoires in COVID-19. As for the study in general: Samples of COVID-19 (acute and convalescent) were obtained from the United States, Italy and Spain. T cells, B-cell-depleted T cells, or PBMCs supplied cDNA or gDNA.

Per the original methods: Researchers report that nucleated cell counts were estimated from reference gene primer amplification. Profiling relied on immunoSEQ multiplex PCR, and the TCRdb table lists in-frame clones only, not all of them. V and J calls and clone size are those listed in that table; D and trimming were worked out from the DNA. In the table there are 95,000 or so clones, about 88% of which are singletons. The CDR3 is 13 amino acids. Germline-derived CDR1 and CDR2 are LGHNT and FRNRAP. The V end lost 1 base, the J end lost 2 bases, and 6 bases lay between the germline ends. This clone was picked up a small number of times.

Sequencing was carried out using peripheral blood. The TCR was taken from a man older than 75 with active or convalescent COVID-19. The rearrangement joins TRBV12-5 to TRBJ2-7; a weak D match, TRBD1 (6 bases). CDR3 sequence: CASGLDRAYEQYF. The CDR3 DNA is TGTGCTAGTGGTTTGGACAGGGCCTACGAGCAGTACTTC.